The clone carrying this T cell receptor (beta chain) was seen only a few times. Unique molecular identifiers were used to barcode this TCRbeta library. One entry per CDR3 protein, called by TCRdb with MiXCR from the PCR reads. The table has some 490,000 distinct CDR3 sequences, around 12% seen once; the top ten hold less than 6.5%. Germline V gene lookup returns CDR1 MNHEY and CDR2 SVGAGI. The CDR3 totals 19 residues. Losses at the gene ends were 2 bases for V and 2 bases for J; bases not matched to a gene: 13. This sample was taken from a study of T-cell reconstitution after alpha-beta-depleted transplantation in children.

This TCR came from a human donor who donated a stem cell graft to a child with combined immunodeficiency. The specimen comprised PBMCs from the stem cell graft donor, sampled from the stem cell graft. The V gene is TRBV6-5, the J gene TRBJ2-3; 10 nucleotides agree with TRBD2. In DNA form, the CDR3 reads TGTGCCAGCAGTTACAACCCCCCGTGGCTAGCGGGGGACACAGATACGCAGTATTTT. Protein product: CASSYNPPWLAGDTDTQYF.